A selection of T cell receptor beta chains follows, all from one sample in a study of human T cells and chemical hapten exposure. TCRdb called the RACE reads again in MiXCR, with one record for every CDR3 protein. The sample carries some 350,000 distinct CDR3 sequences, approximately 6.9% recorded once. The sample here was whole blood, taken in connection with sensitization to the hapten diphenylcyclopropenone (DPC). The receptors derive from a woman aged 18 to 35 with alopecia areata. Some clones in this sample may be carry-over from other donors' samples. The conserved cysteine and the conserved F or W are not part of the CDR3 here.

TRBV7-3	ASSSTGPGGELF
TRBV6-2/TRBV6-3	ASLLDGFTEAF
TRBV13	ASSPRRQDEAF
TRBV6-5	ASSYTRTGEQF
TRBV5-5	ASSPLAGGGNQPQH
TRBV11-2	ASSSIQETQY
TRBV13	ASSFWGGSYNEQF
TRBV5-1	ASSLDGQASGNTIY
TRBV7-2	ASSPRQGIGNTIY
TRBV27	ASSYGLVSNEQF
TRBV27	ASSFMGGEDEQF
TRBV5-5	ASSLVQGQTYEQY
TRBV18	ASSQPGTHQETQY
TRBV7-9	ASSSVSGTGGSRYT
TRBV27	ASTGTGGTDTQY
TRBV5-6	ASSLVAETQY
TRBV10-3	ASTPYWPTENTEAF
TRBV20-1	SATDTYSGNTIY
TRBV7-9	ASSHGGTSTDTQY
TRBV27	ASSLWSRSSGANVLT
TRBV6-5	ASTARNNYGYT
TRBV27	ASSLAGRDSPLH
TRBV25-1	ATGTDTEAF
TRBV4-2	ASSHHITGGNQPQH
TRBV20-1	STPGLRVYEQY
TRBV12-5	ASGPPGARGNQPQH
TRBV10-1	ASSYKTGTSSYEQY
TRBV7-8	ASSLLGGGMNTEAF
TRBV4-3	ASSPRDMGEKLF
TRBV9	ASSSRTSGALQETQY
TRBV20-1	SARQGTVDEKLF
TRBV6-4	ASSRQGNSPLH
TRBV11-2	ASSLDRGTSNEQF
TRBV18	ASSPGQGSQETQY
TRBV3-1	ASSRTGNEQF
TRBV10-3	AISEMRGSTGELF
TRBV3-1	ASSQDTLSGNTIY
TRBV11-2	ASSGAFSGNTIY
TRBV2	ASANLGGKPQH
TRBV6-5	ASSYETQAGPHLTGELF
TRBV5-1	ASSSTGGASYEQY
TRBV12-3/TRBV12-4	ASRLWNTEAF
TRBV27	ASREMQGNGYT
TRBV6-1	ASSEFSPGEAGANVLT
TRBV2	ASSFPSRNQPQH